The 2 T cell receptor beta chains in this list originate from one sample, sequenced in a study of identical twins. Using its own MiXCR run on the 5' RACE reads, TCRdb lists one record per CDR3 protein. Of approximately 600,000 distinct CDR3 sequences detected, more than 9% appear once; the ten largest clones hold under 3%. These sequences were also reported in another study, on yellow fever vaccine responses in identical twins.

Sequenced: PBMCs. The receptors originated from a woman between 18 and 30 years old in good health.

This clonotype was counted at least ten times. The chain couples TRBV7-2 to TRBJ2-3; D is uncertain. The V and J ends lost 6 bases and 0 bases respectively, with 10 bases between them. The CDR3 consists of 14 residues. Looked up from germline, CDR1 is SGHTA and CDR2 is FQGNSA. The CDR3 nucleotides read TGTGCCAGCAGTCTTCTTGATAGCACAGATACGCAGTATTTT. Its translation is CASSLLDSTDTQYF. Together with reference TRBV7-2 and TRBJ2-3, the CDR3 gives the full variable domain: GAGVSQSPSNKVTEKGKDVELRCDPISGHTALYWYRQSLGQGLEFLIYFQGNSAPDKSGLPSDRFSAERTGGSVSTLTIQRTQQEDSAVYLCASSLLDSTDTQYFGPGTRLTVL.

The chain uses TRBV12-3 or TRBV12-4 and TRBJ1-2; TRBD1 is a possible D gene (6 bases). The CDR3 consists of 13 residues. The V end was cut by 3 bases, the J end by 8 bases, with 13 bases between. The CDR3 nucleotides are TGTGCCAGCAGTTTTTTAACAGGGACCGGCTACACCTTC. Protein sequence: CASSFLTGTGYTF.